The T cell receptor beta chain under discussion was sequenced for a study of blood T cell repertoires in COVID-19. The wider study: Both acute and convalescent COVID-19 samples were obtained from the United States, Italy and Spain.

As handled by the study authors: Amplification of reference gene primers provided the estimated nucleated cell counts. Assay used: immunoSEQ multiplex PCR; TCRdb lists only in-frame clones, some missing. V, J and clone size were drawn from that table, and D and trimming were deduced from the DNA. The data show under 100,000 clones, roughly 90% seen once. Germline-derived CDR1 and CDR2 are SGHRS and YFSETQ. CDR3 length equals 19 residues. V shed 4 bases and J 2 bases; nucleotides not matched to a gene: 19. This chain joins TRBV5-1 and TRBJ2-3; TRBD1 agrees at 7 bases. The clonotype originates from a woman aged 70-85 years with acute or convalescent COVID-19. Material: peripheral blood. CDR3 sequence (DNA): TGCGCCAGCAGCGCTAAACAGGGGTCAACCTTCCGGCACACAGATACGCAGTATTTT. Protein sequence: CASSAKQGSTFRHTDTQYF.